Listed here are 17 T cell receptor beta chains from one sample, sequenced in a study of blood T cell repertoires in COVID-19. Data came from immunoSEQ multiplex PCR; TCRdb stores just in-frame clones and leaves some out. Of 150,000 to 200,000 clones listed, roughly 82% were seen once; the top ten hold approximately 9.1%. The material sequenced was peripheral blood. The receptors shown here come from a woman in her seventies with acute or convalescent COVID-19.

V gene TRBV5-4 combines with J gene TRBJ1-1; TRBD1 agrees at 11 bases. This CDR3 region has 15 residues. Germline CDR1 reads SGHNT; CDR2 reads YYREEE (reference sequence). Trimming removed 4 bases from V and 1 base from J; junction bases left unmatched: 3. The CDR3 DNA reads as TGTGCCAGCAGCCGGGACAGGGGGAAGAACACTGAAGCTTTCTTT. Protein product: CASSRDRGKNTEAFF. The full variable domain, its missing parts supplied by reference TRBV5-4 and TRBJ1-1, is ETGVTQSPTHLIKTRGQQVTLRCSSQSGHNTVSWYQQALGQGPQFIFQYYREEENGRGNFPPRFSGLQFPNYSSELNVNALELDDSALYLCASSRDRGKNTEAFFGQGTRLTVV.

The rearrangement links TRBV28 to TRBJ1-6; 7 bases match TRBD1. CDR3 size: 16 residues. The V gene's germline CDR1 is MDHEN and CDR2 SYDVKM. With 1 base clipped from V and 5 bases from J, the junction kept 5 bases outside the gene matches. CDR3 sequence reads: CASSLFRGANNSPLHF. Here the CDR3 DNA reads TGTGCCAGCAGTTTATTCAGGGGGGCGAATAATTCACCCCTCCACTTT.

V and J are TRBV6-2 or TRBV6-3 and TRBJ2-5, with TRBD2 matching over 9 bases. CDR1 and CDR2 from the germline V gene are MNHEY and SVGEGT. V trimming: 4 bases; J trimming: 2 bases; junction bases outside the gene matches: 8. There are 16 residues in the CDR3. The CDR3 coding sequence is TGTGCCAGCAGTTTAGCGGGAGCAGGGGCGCAAGAGACCCAGTACTTC. As protein: CASSLAGAGAQETQYF.

The gene calls are TRBV19 and TRBJ1-1; TRBD1 matches at 7 bases. Losses at the gene ends were 5 bases for V and 4 bases for J; bases not matched to a gene: 4. Looked up from germline, CDR1 is LNHDA and CDR2 is SQIVND (reference sequence). There are 13 residues in the CDR3. The CDR3 spells CASSQNRGTEAFF. The CDR3 DNA reads as TGTGCCAGTAGTCAAAACAGGGGCACTGAAGCTTTCTTT.

This chain joins TRBV19 and TRBJ2-1; 8 bases align to TRBD2. Germline CDR1 LNHDA, CDR2 SQIVND (reference sequence). V was clipped by 3 bases and J by 7 bases; unmatched bases: 8. This CDR3 region has 15 residues. The CDR3 region has the DNA TGTGCCAGTAGTATTAAACGGGGGGGCTTGAATGAGCAGTTCTTC. Encoded protein: CASSIKRGGLNEQFF.

This clone was counted once. The genes are TRBV7-9 and TRBJ1-5; 7 bases agree with TRBD1. There are 14 residues in the CDR3. The V segment lost 5 bases and the J segment 2 bases; nucleotides outside the gene matches: 3. CDR1 SEHNR and CDR2 FQNEAQ come from the germline V gene (reference sequence). The CDR3 is CASSRGQGNQPQHF. The CDR3 coding sequence is TGTGCCAGCAGCCGCGGACAGGGCAATCAGCCCCAGCATTTT.

The gene calls are TRBV18 and TRBJ2-1, with TRBD2 matching over 7 bases. Germline CDR1 KGHSH, CDR2 LQKENI. Germline trimming cut 3 bases from V and 1 base from J; bases unmatched to any gene: 6. CDR3 length: 16 residues. The CDR3 sequence: CASSPRDYGSYNEQFF. For the CDR3, the DNA is TGTGCCAGCTCACCTAGGGACTACGGGTCCTACAATGAGCAGTTCTTC.

DNA for the CDR3: TGCAGCGTGGGAAGCAGGGCAGATTCACCCCTCCACTTT. Translating gives CSVGSRADSPLHF. The gene calls are TRBV29-1 and TRBJ1-6, with D maybe TRBD1 (5 bases). The CDR3 has 13 residues. CDR1 is SQVTM, CDR2 ANQGSEA, per germline. The V end lost 6 bases, the J end lost 8 bases, and 14 bases lay between the germline ends. Full variable domain (missing parts from reference TRBV29-1 and TRBJ1-6): SAVISQKPSRDICQRGTSLTIQCQVDSQVTMMFWYRQQPGQSLTLIATANQGSEATYESGFVIDKFPISRPNLTFSTLTVSNMSPEDSSIYLCSVGSRADSPLHFGNGTRLTVT.

This clone appeared once. V usage is TRBV6-2 or TRBV6-3 and J usage is TRBJ1-3; 9 bases are a match to TRBD1. CDR3 length: 15 residues. CDR1 and CDR2 from the germline V gene are MNHEY and SVGEGT. J gave up 2 bases and V 6 bases, and 5 bases lay outside the gene matches. CDR3 coding DNA: TGTGCCAGCAGCCGAACAGGGGGCACTGGAAACACCATATATTTT. Its protein is CASSRTGGTGNTIYF.

The rearrangement joins TRBV5-4 to TRBJ1-6; a possible D gene is TRBD1 (5 bases). The CDR3 runs 15 residues. Trimming removed 4 bases from V and 7 bases from J, with 15 bases in between. Germline-derived CDR1 and CDR2 are SGHNT and YYREEE (reference sequence). The CDR3 loop is CASSPDSSGNSPLHF. The CDR3 DNA reads as TGTGCCAGCAGCCCCGACTCGTCAGGGAATTCACCCCTCCACTTT.

This clone was found once. This sequence joins TRBV7-8 and TRBJ1-3; 8 nucleotides line up with TRBD1. Unmatched junction bases numbered 9, after V lost 5 bases and J lost 0 bases. Germline CDR1 is SGHVS and CDR2 is FQNEAQ. The CDR3 has 17 amino acids. CDR3 nucleotide sequence: TGTGCCAGCAGCCGGGACAGGCTGCCGCTCTCTGGAAACACCATATATTTT. Protein sequence: CASSRDRLPLSGNTIYF.

This chain joins TRBV10-3 and TRBJ2-7, with 9 positions matching TRBD2. Looked up from germline, CDR1 is ENHRY and CDR2 is SYGVKD. CDR3 length: 13 amino acids. The junction had 3 bases not matched to a gene; V was cut back by 6 bases and J by 3 bases. DNA of the CDR3: TGTGCCATCAGAGCGGGGGGCGTCTACGAGCAGTACTTC. This encodes CAIRAGGVYEQYF.

This chain joins TRBV5-1 and TRBJ1-5, with a possible D match to TRBD1 (6 bases). Germline V CDR1 and CDR2: SGHRS, YFSETQ. V lost 0 bases and J 3 bases, leaving 13 bases between the germline ends. This CDR3 region has 16 residues. The CDR3 loop is CASSLAEDRDNQPQHF. The CDR3 DNA reads TGCGCCAGCAGCTTGGCCGAGGACAGAGACAATCAGCCCCAGCATTTT.

This clone was seen just once. The chain has TRBV9 and TRBJ2-3, with 8 bases that match TRBD2. Germline-derived CDR1 and CDR2 are SGDLS and YYNGEE. With V trimmed by 7 bases and J by 3 bases, 4 bases remained unmatched. This CDR3 is built from 13 residues. The CDR3 sequence is CASSGRVTDTQYF. The CDR3 DNA reads TGTGCCAGCTCCGGGAGGGTTACAGATACGCAGTATTTT. Full variable domain (remainder filled in from reference TRBV9 and TRBJ2-3): DSGVTQTPKHLITATGQRVTLRCSPRSGDLSVYWYQQSLDQGLQFLIQYYNGEERAKGNILERFSAQQFPDLHSELNLSSLELGDSALYFCASSGRVTDTQYFGPGTRLTVL.

The chain uses TRBV20-1 and TRBJ2-1; D is undetermined. Between the trimmed V and J ends, which lost 3 bases and 5 bases, there was a span of 8 bases. Germline V CDR1 and CDR2: DFQATT, SNEGSKA (reference sequence). The CDR3 contains 12 residues. CDR3 sequence (DNA): TGCAGTGCTAGTGTGGCTGACAATGAGCAGTTCTTC. Protein sequence: CSASVADNEQFF.

For this clone: One end of the junction fails to match germline, which may point to a read error. V is TRBV13 and J is TRBJ1-1; D not certain. The CDR3 length is 12 residues. The V gene's germline CDR1 is PRHDT and CDR2 FYEKMQ (reference sequence). The CDR3, as DNA: TGTGCCAGCAACTTAGGACCCAGTGAAGCTTTCTTT. Its translation: CASNLGPSEAFF.

This chain joins TRBV6-2 or TRBV6-3 and TRBJ1-2; TRBD1 matches at 9 bases. Germline lookup yields CDR1 MNHEY and CDR2 SVGEGT. J was trimmed by 7 bases and V by 2 bases; bases with no gene match: 11. The CDR3 has 16 residues. The CDR3, as DNA: TGTGCCAGCAGTTACAGGCAACCGGGACAGGGTCCTGGCTACACCTTC. Its translation is CASSYRQPGQGPGYTF.